These T cell receptor beta chains were read from a single sample in a study of cytomegalovirus exposure and HLA in healthy donors. The assay was immunoSEQ multiplex PCR, and TCRdb's table has in-frame clones only and misses some. The sample carries a few hundred thousand clones, 70% to 90% recorded once. The sequenced sample was PBMCs. The source is a young woman in good health and CMV-seronegative. CDR3s include the opening cysteine and the closing phenylalanine or tryptophan. The D gene is left open where the match is weak. Expanded clones are given a class, and other clones once, few, many or no size at all.

size,D,J,V,DNA,CDR3
.,.,TRBJ2-4,TRBV5-6,TGTGCCAGCAGCTTGGCCTACGGTCTGGCCAAAAACATTCAGTACTTC,CASSLAYGLAKNIQYF
.,.,TRBJ1-2,TRBV18,TGTGCCAGCTCACCAGAGATTGATAGTTATGGCTACACCTTC,CASSPEIDSYGYTF
.,TRBD2,TRBJ2-3,TRBV9,TGTGCCAGCAGCCCCGGGGGGGCGACAGATACGCAGTATTTT,CASSPGGATDTQYF
.,TRBD2,TRBJ2-4,TRBV5-1,TGCGCCAGCAATTCGGGGGGTGCCAAAAACATTCAGTACTTC,CASNSGGAKNIQYF
.,TRBD1,TRBJ1-4,TRBV11-2,TGTGCCAGCAGCTTACTCCCGGGACAGGGCCTATATGAAAAACTGTTTTTT,CASSLLPGQGLYEKLFF
.,.,TRBJ2-7,TRBV7-2,TGTGCCAGCAGCTGGACCCGGCGAGCGGCAGGGGACGAGCAGTACTTC,CASSWTRRAAGDEQYF
.,TRBD2,TRBJ2-2,TRBV12-5,TGTGCTAGTGGCCCGGGACTAGCTGACACCGGGGAGCTGTTTTTT,CASGPGLADTGELFF
once,.,TRBJ2-7,TRBV6-1,TGTGCCAGCAGCAAGAGAGAGCAGTACTTC,CASSKREQYF
.,.,TRBJ2-1,TRBV4-1,TGCGCCAGCAGCCAAGATAGTCTAGCTTTCTACAATGAGCAGTTCTTC,CASSQDSLAFYNEQFF
.,TRBD2,TRBJ2-4,TRBV25-1,TGTGCCAGCAGAGCGGGAGTGGGCAAAAACATTCAGTACTTC,CASRAGVGKNIQYF
.,TRBD2,TRBJ2-7,TRBV27,TGTGCCAGCAGTTTACCGTGGCTAGCGGGGGGGCGCGAGCAGTACTTC,CASSLPWLAGGREQYF
.,TRBD2,TRBJ2-1,TRBV7-8,TGTGCCAGCAGCTCATCCCCGACTAGCGGGTCCTACAATGAGCAGTTCTTC,CASSSSPTSGSYNEQFF
.,.,TRBJ1-2,TRBV5-4,TGTGCCAGCAGCTATCCCCCGGACAGTAACTATGGCTACACCTTC,CASSYPPDSNYGYTF
.,.,TRBJ2-6,TRBV2,TGTGCCAGCAGTGGGGTCAGGTCGACTAAGAGGGGGGCCAACGTCCTGACTTTC,CASSGVRSTKRGANVLTF
.,TRBD2,TRBJ2-5,TRBV2,TGTGCCAGCAGTGTTCAAGCGGGGTCAGAGACCCAGTACTTC,CASSVQAGSETQYF
.,.,TRBJ1-1,TRBV30,TGTGCCTGGAGTGTCATGAACACTGAAGCTTTCTTT,CAWSVMNTEAFF
.,TRBD1,TRBJ1-4,TRBV19,TGTGCCAGTAGTAGGAGAGGCCGGGACAGCAATGAAAAACTGTTTTTT,CASSRRGRDSNEKLFF
few,.,TRBJ1-5,TRBV12-2,TGTGCAAGTCGCTTAGCGCGGAGGGGCGGTCAGCCCCAGCATTTT,CASRLARRGGQPQHF
.,TRBD2,TRBJ2-5,TRBV30,TGTGCCTGGGACCGGGGACTAGCGGTAGAGACCCAGTACTTC,CAWDRGLAVETQYF
.,.,TRBJ1-1,TRBV6-4,TGTGCCAGCAGTGACTCCCCCGGGTTTCCGACTGAAGCTTTCTTT,CASSDSPGFPTEAFF
.,.,TRBJ1-5,TRBV28,TGTGCCAGCAGCTTTGATCGGGAGATTCAGCCCCAGCATTTT,CASSFDREIQPQHF
.,.,TRBJ2-1,TRBV4-1,TGCGCCAGCAGCCCTTCAGGTCTCGAGCAGTTCTTC,CASSPSGLEQFF
.,TRBD1,TRBJ2-1,TRBV5-4,TGTGCCAGCAGCGATGGACAGGGGGTATTGCAGTTCTTC,CASSDGQGVLQFF
once,TRBD1,TRBJ2-5,TRBV30,TGTGCCTGGACTTCGATAGGGGGCCTGGGGACCCAGTACTTC,CAWTSIGGLGTQYF
.,TRBD2,TRBJ2-7,TRBV18,TGTGCCAGCTCACCGGGGGGACTAGCCCAAATTTTTGATGAGCAGTACTTC,CASSPGGLAQIFDEQYF
.,TRBD2,TRBJ2-1,TRBV28,TGTGCCAGCAGTCCGCTCACAGCGGGAGTGTCTCACCTGAGGACAAATGAGCAGTTCTTC,CASSPLTAGVSHLRTNEQFF